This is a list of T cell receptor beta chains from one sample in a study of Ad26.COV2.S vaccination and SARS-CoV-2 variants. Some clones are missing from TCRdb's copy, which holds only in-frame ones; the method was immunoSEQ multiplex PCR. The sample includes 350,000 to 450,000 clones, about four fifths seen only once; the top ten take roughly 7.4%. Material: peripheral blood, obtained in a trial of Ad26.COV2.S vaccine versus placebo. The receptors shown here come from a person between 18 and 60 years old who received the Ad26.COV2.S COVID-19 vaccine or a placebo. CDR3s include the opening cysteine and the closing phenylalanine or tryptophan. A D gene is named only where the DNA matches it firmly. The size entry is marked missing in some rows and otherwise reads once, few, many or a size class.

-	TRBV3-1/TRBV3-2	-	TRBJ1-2	TGTGCCAGCAGCCTCGGACAGCCTCACTATGGCTACACCTTC	CASSLGQPHYGYTF
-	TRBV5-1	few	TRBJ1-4	TGCGCCAGCAGCTTGGGCTGGGACGTGGAAAATGAAAAACTGTTTTTT	CASSLGWDVENEKLFF
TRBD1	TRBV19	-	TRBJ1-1	TGTGCCAGTAGTTCAACGCTGGGCCGGGACAGGGGGCGCCCATTTACTGAAGCTTTCTTT	CASSSTLGRDRGRPFTEAFF
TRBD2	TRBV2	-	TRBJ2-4	TGTGCCAGCATGGGGCGGGGGGTTAAAAACATTCAGTACTTC	CASMGRGVKNIQYF
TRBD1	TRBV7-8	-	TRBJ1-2	TGTGCCAGCAGCAAGGTAGACAGGGGGTCGGATGGCTACACCTTC	CASSKVDRGSDGYTF
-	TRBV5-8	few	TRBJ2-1	TGTGCCAGCAGCTTGGGGTGGCGTCGAGTCGGTGAGCAGTTCTTC	CASSLGWRRVGEQFF
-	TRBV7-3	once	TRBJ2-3	TGTGCCAGCAGCTTAAGCGGGGGCACAGATACGCAGTATTTT	CASSLSGGTDTQYF
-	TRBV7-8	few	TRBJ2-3	TGTGCCAGCAGCTTAGTGTCTAGAATAGCAGATACGCAGTATTTT	CASSLVSRIADTQYF
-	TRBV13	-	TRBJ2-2	TGTGCCAGCAGCCCTCATATAGATACGAACACCGGGGAGCTGTTTTTT	CASSPHIDTNTGELFF
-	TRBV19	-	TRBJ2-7	TGTGCCAGTAGTATGTACGGGCGCGAGCAGTACTTC	CASSMYGREQYF
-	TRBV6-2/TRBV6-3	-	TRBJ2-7	TGTGCCAGCAGTTACGGTGTAGGGTCTCGCGAGCAGTACTTC	CASSYGVGSREQYF
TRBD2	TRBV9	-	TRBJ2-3	TGTGCCAGCAGCGTAGCCCTCGAGTGGGGGGGAGATACGCAGTATTTT	CASSVALEWGGDTQYF
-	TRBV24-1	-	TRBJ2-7	TGTGCCACCAGTGATCCCCGGGACGCGACCTACGAGCAGTACTTC	CATSDPRDATYEQYF
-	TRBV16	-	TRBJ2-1	TGTGCCAGCAGCCGAGACCGATTTGAGCAGTTCTTC	CASSRDRFEQFF
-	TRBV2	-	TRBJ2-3	TGTGCCAGCAGTGAGACCCATAGGCGCGGAGATACGCAGTATTTT	CASSETHRRGDTQYF
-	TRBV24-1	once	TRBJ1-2	TGTGCCACCAGTGACTCAGACAGATTTAACTATGGCTACACCTTC	CATSDSDRFNYGYTF
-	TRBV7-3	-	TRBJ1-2	TGTGCCAGCAGCTTGGACGGGGACTCGTTTGGTGGCTACACCTTC	CASSLDGDSFGGYTF